Shown below are 11 T cell receptor beta chains from a single sample sequenced in a study of response to subunit inactivated influenza vaccine. TCRdb reprocessed the RT-PCR reads with MiXCR, giving one entry per CDR3 protein. Of fewer than 600,000 distinct CDR3 sequences listed, 6.5% to 8% are singletons. The specimen comprised PBMCs from blood, sampled less than 30 months after vaccination. The receptors come from a man between 50 and 69 years old who received an inactivated influenza vaccine.

The chain is built from TRBV15 and TRBJ2-1; 7 bases match TRBD1. Germline CDR1 LNHNV, CDR2 YYDKDF (reference sequence). Trimming took 3 bases from V and 8 from J; bases not matched to a gene: 7. This CDR3 comprises 14 residues. This chain's CDR3 is CATSRGRDRDEQFF. DNA of the CDR3: TGTGCCACCAGCAGGGGGAGAGACAGGGATGAGCAGTTCTTC.

The sample holds many counts of this clonotype. The CDR3, as DNA: TGTGCCATCAGTGACGGCACAGATACGCAGTATTTT. As protein: CAISDGTDTQYF. V and J are TRBV10-3 and TRBJ2-3; D is uncertain. Trimming took 3 bases from V and 1 from J, leaving 2 bases between them. The CDR3 contains 12 residues. Per germline, CDR1 ENHRY and CDR2 SYGVKD.

This clonotype turned up a few times. The genes are TRBV12-3 or TRBV12-4 and TRBJ2-7; D not certain. V was pared by 1 base and J by 4 bases, with 11 bases between. The CDR3 is 14 residues long. The CDR3 DNA sequence: TGTGCCAGCAGTTTAGTGGCGTCCCCATACGAGCAGTACTTC. It specifies CASSLVASPYEQYF.

This clonotype occurred a few times. The rearrangement uses TRBV28 and TRBJ2-3; 9 bases match TRBD2. The V gene's germline CDR1 is MDHEN and CDR2 SYDVKM. There are 13 residues in the CDR3. The trim removed 7 bases at V and 6 bases at J, leaving 5 bases unmatched. The CDR3: CASISGSRDTQYF. DNA for the CDR3: TGTGCCAGCATTAGCGGGAGTAGGGATACGCAGTATTTT.

This clonotype appeared a few times. The chain joins TRBV7-9 to TRBJ2-3, with D perhaps given as TRBD1 or TRBD2 (5 bases each). CDR1 and CDR2 (germline): SEHNR, FQNEAQ (reference sequence). The CDR3 has 16 residues. Deletions cut 0 bases from V and 7 bases from J, with 17 bases between. CDR3 nucleotide sequence: TGTGCCAGCAGCTTAGCTTTATCCGGGACCGGAAATACGCAGTATTTT. Translating gives CASSLALSGTGNTQYF.

In this sample, this clonotype turned up many times. The rearrangement links TRBV11-2 to TRBJ2-2; D gene uncertain. Trimming stripped 3 bases from V and 4 bases from J, with 6 bases between. This CDR3 has 13 residues. Germline V gives CDR1 SGHAT, CDR2 FQNNGV. The CDR3 protein is CASSFRRTGELFF. As DNA, the CDR3 is TGTGCCAGCAGCTTCAGACGCACCGGGGAGCTGTTTTTT.

This clonotype occurred a few times. The chain uses TRBV20-1 and TRBJ2-4; TRBD2 matches at 9 bases. Germline CDR1 reads DFQATT; CDR2 reads SNEGSKA (reference sequence). The CDR3 has 16 amino acids. V trimming: 4 bases; J trimming: 1 base; junction bases outside the gene matches: 8. In nucleotides, the CDR3 is TGCAGTGCTATGAGAGGGACTAGCTTCGCCAAAAACATTCAGTACTTC. Translated, it gives CSAMRGTSFAKNIQYF.

There are many counts of this clonotype. This chain links TRBV5-1 with TRBJ2-1; D remains unclear. Germline V lookup: CDR1 SGHRS, CDR2 YFSETQ. V was trimmed by 0 bases and J by 8 bases, leaving 6 bases between them. The CDR3 is 12 residues long. As DNA, the CDR3 is TGCGCCAGCAGCTTGGCCCTGGATGAGCAGTTCTTC. This encodes CASSLALDEQFF.

V and J are TRBV3-1 and TRBJ2-7; D uncertain. The CDR3 covers 12 residues. V lost 1 base to trimming and J lost 6 bases, with 7 bases between them. CDR1 is LGHDT and CDR2 is YNNKEL in the germline V gene (reference sequence). The CDR3 region is CASSQVGGEQYF. In DNA, the CDR3 is TGTGCCAGCAGCCAAGTTGGTGGCGAGCAGTACTTC.

This clonotype has only a few counts. V and J are TRBV28 and TRBJ2-2; TRBD1 matches at 9 bases. Germline V gives CDR1 MDHEN, CDR2 SYDVKM. The CDR3 consists of 16 residues. The J segment lost 6 bases and the V segment lost 6 bases, leaving 11 bases of the junction unmatched. CDR3 residues: CASRQRGTGLSGELFF. The CDR3 nucleotides are TGTGCCAGCAGGCAAAGGGGGACAGGGTTGTCCGGGGAGCTGTTTTTT.

V is TRBV3-1 and J is TRBJ2-3; 12 bases are shared with TRBD2. CDR1 and CDR2 (germline): LGHDT, YNNKEL (reference sequence). The J segment lost 5 bases and the V segment lost 7 bases, leaving 13 bases of the junction unmatched. This CDR3 contains 17 residues. This chain's CDR3 is CASNHKPLAGGIDTQYF. In DNA, the CDR3 is TGTGCCAGCAACCATAAACCCCTAGCGGGAGGGATAGATACGCAGTATTTT.